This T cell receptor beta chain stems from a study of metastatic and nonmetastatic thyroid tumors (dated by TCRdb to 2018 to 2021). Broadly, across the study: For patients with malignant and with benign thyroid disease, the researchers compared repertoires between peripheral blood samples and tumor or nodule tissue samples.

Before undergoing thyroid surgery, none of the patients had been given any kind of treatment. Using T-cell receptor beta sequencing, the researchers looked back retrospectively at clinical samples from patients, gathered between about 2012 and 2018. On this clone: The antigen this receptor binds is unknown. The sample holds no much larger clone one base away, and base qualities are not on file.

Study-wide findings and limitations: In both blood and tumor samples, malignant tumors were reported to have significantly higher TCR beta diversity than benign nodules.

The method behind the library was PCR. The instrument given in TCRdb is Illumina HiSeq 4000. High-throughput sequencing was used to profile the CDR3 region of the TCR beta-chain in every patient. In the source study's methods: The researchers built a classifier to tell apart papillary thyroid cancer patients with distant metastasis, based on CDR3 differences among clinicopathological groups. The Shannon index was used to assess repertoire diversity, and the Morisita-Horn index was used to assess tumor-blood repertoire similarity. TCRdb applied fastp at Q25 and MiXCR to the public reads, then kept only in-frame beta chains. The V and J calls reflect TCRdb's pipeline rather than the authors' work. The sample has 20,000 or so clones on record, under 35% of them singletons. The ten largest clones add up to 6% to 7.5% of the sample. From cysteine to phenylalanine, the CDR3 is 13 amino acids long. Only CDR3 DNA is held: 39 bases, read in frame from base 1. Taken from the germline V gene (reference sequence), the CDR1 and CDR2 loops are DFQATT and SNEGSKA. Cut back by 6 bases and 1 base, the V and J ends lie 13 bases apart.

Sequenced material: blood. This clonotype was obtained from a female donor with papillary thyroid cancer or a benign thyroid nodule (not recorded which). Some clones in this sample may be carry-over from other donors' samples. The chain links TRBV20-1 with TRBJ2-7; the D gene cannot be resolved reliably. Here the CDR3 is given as CSANLYPSYEQYF. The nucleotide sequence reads TGCAGTGCCAACCTGTATCCATCCTACGAGCAGTACTTC.